This TCR beta chain was sequenced in a study of blood T cell repertoires in COVID-19. Study in general: The United States, Italy and Spain were the sources of the acute and convalescent COVID-19 samples. T cells, B-cell-depleted T cells, or PBMCs supplied cDNA or gDNA.

With 5 bases removed from V and 6 bases from J, the gap between germline ends came to 10 bases. Germline values: CDR1 KGHSH, CDR2 LQKENI. The CDR3 runs to 13 residues. In the source study's methods: Nucleated cell number was recorded as an estimate derived from reference gene primer amplification. Generated by immunoSEQ multiplex PCR, the TCRdb table keeps only in-frame clones and is missing some. Clone size and V and J calls were adopted from that table, with D and trimming inferred from the DNA. This sample has about 120,000 clones, with over 70% found just once. V and J are TRBV18 and TRBJ1-4, with D perhaps TRBD1 (6 bases). The sequenced sample consisted of peripheral blood. The sequence was collected from a woman aged 70-85 years with acute or convalescent COVID-19. The CDR3 sequence is CASSGGADEKLFF. For the CDR3, the DNA is TGTGCCAGCTCAGGGGGCGCGGATGAAAAACTGTTTTTT.